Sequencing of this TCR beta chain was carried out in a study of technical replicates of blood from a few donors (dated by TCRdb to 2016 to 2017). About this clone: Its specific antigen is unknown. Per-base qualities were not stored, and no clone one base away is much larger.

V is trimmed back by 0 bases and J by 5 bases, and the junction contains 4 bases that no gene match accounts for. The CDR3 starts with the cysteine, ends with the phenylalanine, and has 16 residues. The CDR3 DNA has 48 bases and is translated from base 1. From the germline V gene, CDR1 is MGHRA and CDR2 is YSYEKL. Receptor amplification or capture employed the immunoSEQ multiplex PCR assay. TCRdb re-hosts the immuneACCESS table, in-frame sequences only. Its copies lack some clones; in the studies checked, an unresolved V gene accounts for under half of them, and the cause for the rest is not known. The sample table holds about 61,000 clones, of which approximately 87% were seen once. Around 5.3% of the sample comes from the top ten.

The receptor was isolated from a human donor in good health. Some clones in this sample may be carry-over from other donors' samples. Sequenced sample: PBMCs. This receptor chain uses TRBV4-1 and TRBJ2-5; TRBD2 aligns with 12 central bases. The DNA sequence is TGCGCCAGCAGCCAAGATCTAGCGGGGGGGCCCGAGACCCAGTACTTC. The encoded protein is CASSQDLAGGPETQYF.